This T cell receptor beta chain was obtained from a study of blood T cell repertoires in COVID-19. Across the study: There were acute and convalescent COVID-19 samples, and they came from the United States, Italy and Spain. T cells, B-cell-depleted T cells, or PBMCs supplied cDNA or gDNA.

This clone was found once. How the authors handled the data: From reference gene primer amplification, estimates of nucleated cell counts were derived. Only in-frame clones appear in the TCRdb table, and some are missing; sequencing was by immunoSEQ multiplex PCR. From that table come the V and J calls and clone size; the DNA was used to work out D and trimming. The sample lists 270,000 or so clones; around 90% were seen once. V was pared by 10 bases and J by 3 bases, with 4 bases of the junction left unmatched. CDR1 and CDR2 from the germline V gene are ENHRY and SYGVKD. The CDR3 spans 14 residues. This TCR was recovered from a woman aged 40 to 49 who had recovered from COVID-19. Sequencing input: peripheral blood. The V and J genes are TRBV10-3 and TRBJ2-2; 11 nucleotides line up with TRBD2. CDR3 in DNA: TGTGCCACCCTGGGACTAGCGGACACCGGGGAGCTGTTTTTT. The encoded protein is CATLGLADTGELFF.